This T cell receptor (beta chain) emerged from a study of CD8 T cells in Susac syndrome. The RNA input was about 0.45 to 1 ug, and it was reverse transcribed with random hexamers. Multiplex PCR with immunoSEQ amplified the TCR beta CDR3 across 54 Vbeta and 13 Jbeta. One entry per CDR3 protein, called by TCRdb with MiXCR from the immunoSEQ multiplex PCR reads. The table lists roughly 150,000 distinct CDR3 sequences, nearly 97% of them singletons. From blood CD8+ and CD4+ T cells, the TCR beta chain was sequenced. The Susac syndrome patients fit the recently defined diagnostic criteria for definite or probable disease. The TCR was taken from a human donor with Susac syndrome. Sequencing was performed on CD4+ T cells from PBMCs.

This CDR3 reads CAISESGTGDVNEQFF. In nucleotides, the CDR3 is TGTGCCATCAGTGAGTCGGGGACAGGGGACGTCAATGAGCAGTTCTTC. The chain joins TRBV10-3 to TRBJ2-1, with 10 bases matching TRBD1. Germline-derived CDR1 and CDR2 are ENHRY and SYGVKD. This CDR3 has 16 amino acids. J was trimmed by 6 bases and V by 0 bases; bases with no gene match: 5.